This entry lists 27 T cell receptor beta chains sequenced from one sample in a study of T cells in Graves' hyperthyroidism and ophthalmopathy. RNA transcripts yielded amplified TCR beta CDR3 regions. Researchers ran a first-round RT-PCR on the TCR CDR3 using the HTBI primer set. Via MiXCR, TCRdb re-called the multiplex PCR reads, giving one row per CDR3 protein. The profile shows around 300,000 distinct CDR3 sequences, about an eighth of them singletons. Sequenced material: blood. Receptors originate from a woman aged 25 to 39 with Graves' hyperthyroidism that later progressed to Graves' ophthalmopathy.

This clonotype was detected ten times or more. CDR3 sequence reads: CASRMTVNEKLFF. CDR3 DNA sequence: TGTGCCAGTAGGATGACGGTTAATGAAAAACTGTTTTTT. The V and J genes are TRBV19 and TRBJ1-4; D unresolved. Deletions cut 6 bases from V and 4 bases from J, with 9 bases between. The germline CDR1 and CDR2 sequences are LNHDA and SQIVND (reference sequence). This CDR3 spans 13 amino acids.

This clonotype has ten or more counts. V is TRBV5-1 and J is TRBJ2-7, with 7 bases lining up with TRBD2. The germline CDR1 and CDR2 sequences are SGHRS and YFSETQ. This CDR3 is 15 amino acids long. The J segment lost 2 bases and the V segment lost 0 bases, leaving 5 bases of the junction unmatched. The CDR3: CASSLEASGPYEQYF. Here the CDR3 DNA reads TGCGCCAGCAGCTTGGAAGCTAGCGGACCCTACGAGCAGTACTTC.

In DNA form, the CDR3 reads TGTGCCAGCTCACCTAGTCGGGAGCCTTCCTACGAGCAGTACTTC. Its translation is CASSPSREPSYEQYF. J is TRBJ2-7 and V is TRBV18; perhaps TRBD2 as D (6 bases). Trimming stripped 3 bases from V and 1 base from J, with 13 bases between. The CDR3 runs to 15 residues. Germline CDR1 reads KGHSH; CDR2 reads LQKENI.

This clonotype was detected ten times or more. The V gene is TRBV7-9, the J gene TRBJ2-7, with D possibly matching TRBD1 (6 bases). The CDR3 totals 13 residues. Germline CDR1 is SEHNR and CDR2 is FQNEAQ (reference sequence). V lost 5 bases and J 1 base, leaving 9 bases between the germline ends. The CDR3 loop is CASSTQGSYEQYF. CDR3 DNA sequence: TGTGCCAGCAGCACCCAGGGGTCCTACGAGCAGTACTTC. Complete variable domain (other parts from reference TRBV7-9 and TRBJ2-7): DTGVSQNPRHKITKRGQNVTFRCDPISEHNRLYWYRQTLGQGPEFLTYFQNEAQLEKSRLLSDRFSAERPKGSFSTLEIQRTEQGDSAMYLCASSTQGSYEQYFGPGTRLTVT.

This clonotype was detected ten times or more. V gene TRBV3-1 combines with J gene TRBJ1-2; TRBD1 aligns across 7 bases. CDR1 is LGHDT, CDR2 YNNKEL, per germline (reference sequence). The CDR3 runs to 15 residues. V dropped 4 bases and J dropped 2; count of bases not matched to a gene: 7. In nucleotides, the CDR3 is TGTGCCAGCAGCCGAGCCTCAGGGGGGAACTATGGCTACACCTTC. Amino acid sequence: CASSRASGGNYGYTF.

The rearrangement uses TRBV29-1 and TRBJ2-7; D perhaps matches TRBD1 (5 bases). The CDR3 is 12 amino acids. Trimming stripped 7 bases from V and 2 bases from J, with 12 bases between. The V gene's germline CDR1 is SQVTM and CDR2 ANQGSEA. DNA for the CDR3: TGCAGCGCGGAATCCAGGGCCTACGAGCAGTACTTC. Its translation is CSAESRAYEQYF.

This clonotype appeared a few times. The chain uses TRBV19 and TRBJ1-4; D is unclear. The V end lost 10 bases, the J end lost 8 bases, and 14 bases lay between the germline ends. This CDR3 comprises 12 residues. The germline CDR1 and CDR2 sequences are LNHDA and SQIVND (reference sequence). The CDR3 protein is CATSQLGEKLFF. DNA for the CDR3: TGTGCCACCTCCCAGCTTGGGGAAAAACTGTTTTTT.

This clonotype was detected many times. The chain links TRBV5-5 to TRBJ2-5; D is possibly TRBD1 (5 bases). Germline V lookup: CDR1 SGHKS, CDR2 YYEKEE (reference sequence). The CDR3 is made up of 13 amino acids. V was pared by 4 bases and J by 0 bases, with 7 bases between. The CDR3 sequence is CASSLGDQETQYF. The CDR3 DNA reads TGTGCCAGCAGCCTAGGGGACCAAGAGACCCAGTACTTC.

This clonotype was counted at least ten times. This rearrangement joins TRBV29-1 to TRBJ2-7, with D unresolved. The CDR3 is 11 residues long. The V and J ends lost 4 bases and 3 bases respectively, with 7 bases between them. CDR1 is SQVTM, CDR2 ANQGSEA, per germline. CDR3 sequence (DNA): TGCAGCGTTGTTAAGGGCTACGAGCAGTACTTC. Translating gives CSVVKGYEQYF.

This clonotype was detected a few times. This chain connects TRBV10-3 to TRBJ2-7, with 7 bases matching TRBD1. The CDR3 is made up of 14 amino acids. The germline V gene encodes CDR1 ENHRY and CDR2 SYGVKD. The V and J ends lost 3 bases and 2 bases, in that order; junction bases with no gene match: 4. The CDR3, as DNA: TGTGCCATCAGTGACCGGGACAGCGCCTACGAGCAGTACTTC. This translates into CAISDRDSAYEQYF.

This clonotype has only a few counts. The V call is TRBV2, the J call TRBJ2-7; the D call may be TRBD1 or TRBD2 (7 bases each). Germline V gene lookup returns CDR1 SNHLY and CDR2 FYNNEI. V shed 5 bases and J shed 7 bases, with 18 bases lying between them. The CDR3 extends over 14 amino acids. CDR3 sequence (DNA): TGTGCCAGCAGTCACAGGGGCGGGCGGGGGGAGCAGTACTTC. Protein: CASSHRGGRGEQYF.

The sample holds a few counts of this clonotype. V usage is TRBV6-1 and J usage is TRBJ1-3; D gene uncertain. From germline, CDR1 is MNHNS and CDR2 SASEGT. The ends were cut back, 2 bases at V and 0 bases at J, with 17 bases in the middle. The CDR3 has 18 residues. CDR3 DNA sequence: TGTGCCAGCAGTGAAAGGTCGGGGATTTGGTTCTCTGGAAACACCATATATTTT. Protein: CASSERSGIWFSGNTIYF.

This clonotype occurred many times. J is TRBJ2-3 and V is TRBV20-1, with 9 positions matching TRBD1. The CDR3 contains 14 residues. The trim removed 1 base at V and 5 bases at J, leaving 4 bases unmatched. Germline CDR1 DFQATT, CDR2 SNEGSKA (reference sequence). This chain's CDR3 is CSARGTGGIDTQYF. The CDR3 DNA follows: TGCAGTGCTAGAGGAACAGGGGGCATAGATACGCAGTATTTT.

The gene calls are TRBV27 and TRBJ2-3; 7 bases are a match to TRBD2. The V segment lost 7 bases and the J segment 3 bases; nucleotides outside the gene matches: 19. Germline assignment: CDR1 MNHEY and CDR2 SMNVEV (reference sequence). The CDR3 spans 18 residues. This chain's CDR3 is CASNYRGGGSGATDTQYF. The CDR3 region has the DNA TGTGCCAGCAACTACCGCGGCGGCGGGAGCGGGGCTACAGATACGCAGTATTTT.

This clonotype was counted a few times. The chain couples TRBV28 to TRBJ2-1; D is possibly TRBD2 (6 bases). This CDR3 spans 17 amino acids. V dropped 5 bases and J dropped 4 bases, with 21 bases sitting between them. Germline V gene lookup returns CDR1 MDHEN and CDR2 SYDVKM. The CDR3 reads CASSIVESGRRYNEQFF. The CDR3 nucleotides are TGTGCCAGCAGTATCGTCGAGTCGGGGAGGAGGTACAATGAGCAGTTCTTC.

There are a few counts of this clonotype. CDR3 sequence (DNA): TGTGCCAGTAGTATTATGGTGGGGACTAGCGGTTCCTACGAGCAGTACTTC. This encodes CASSIMVGTSGSYEQYF. The chain couples TRBV19 to TRBJ2-7, with 11 bases identical to TRBD2. CDR3 size: 17 residues. Germline CDR1 reads LNHDA; CDR2 reads SQIVND (reference sequence). The junction had 8 bases not matched to a gene; V was cut back by 3 bases and J by 1 base. Together with reference TRBV19 and TRBJ2-7, the CDR3 gives the full variable domain: DGGITQSPKYLFRKEGQNVTLSCEQNLNHDAMYWYRQDPGQGLRLIYYSQIVNDFQKGDIAEGYSVSREKKESFPLTVTSAQKNPTAFYLCASSIMVGTSGSYEQYFGPGTRLTVT.

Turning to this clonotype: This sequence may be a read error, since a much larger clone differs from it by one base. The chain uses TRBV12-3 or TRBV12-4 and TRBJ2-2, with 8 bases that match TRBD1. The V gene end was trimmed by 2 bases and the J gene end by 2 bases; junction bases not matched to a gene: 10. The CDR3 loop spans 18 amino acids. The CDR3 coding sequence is TGTGCCAGCAGTTTATGGGCAGGGGGCTCTATAAACACCGGGGAGCTGTTTTTT. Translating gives CASSLWAGGSINTGELFF.

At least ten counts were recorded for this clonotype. The CDR3 nucleotides read TGTGCCAGCAGATCCGGGACAGGGGCCTACGAGCAGTACTTC. This sequence encodes CASRSGTGAYEQYF. V and J are TRBV28 and TRBJ2-7; 10 positions agree with TRBD1. This CDR3 has 14 residues. The trim removed 6 bases at V and 2 bases at J, leaving 4 bases unmatched. Germline CDR1 MDHEN, CDR2 SYDVKM. The variable domain in full, with the rest retrieved from reference TRBV28 and TRBJ2-7, is DVKVTQSSRYLVKRTGEKVFLECVQDMDHENMFWYRQDPGLGLRLIYFSYDVKMKEKGDIPEGYSVSREKKERFSLILESASTNQTSMYLCASRSGTGAYEQYFGPGTRLTVT.

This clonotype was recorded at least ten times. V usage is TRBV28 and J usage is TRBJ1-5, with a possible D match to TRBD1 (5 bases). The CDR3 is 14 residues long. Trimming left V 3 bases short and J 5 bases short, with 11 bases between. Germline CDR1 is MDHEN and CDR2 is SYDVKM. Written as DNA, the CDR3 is TGTGCCAGCAGTTTGGGGGGGAAGGATCAGCCCCAGCATTTT. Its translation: CASSLGGKDQPQHF.

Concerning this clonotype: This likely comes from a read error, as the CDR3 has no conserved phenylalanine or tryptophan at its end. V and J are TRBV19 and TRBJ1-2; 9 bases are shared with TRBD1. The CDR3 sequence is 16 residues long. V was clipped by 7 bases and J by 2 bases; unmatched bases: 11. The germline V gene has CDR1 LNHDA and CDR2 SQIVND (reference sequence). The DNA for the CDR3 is TGTGCCAGTAACCGAGACAGGGGGGGAGAAAACTATGGCTACACCCTC. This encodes CASNRDRGGENYGYTL.

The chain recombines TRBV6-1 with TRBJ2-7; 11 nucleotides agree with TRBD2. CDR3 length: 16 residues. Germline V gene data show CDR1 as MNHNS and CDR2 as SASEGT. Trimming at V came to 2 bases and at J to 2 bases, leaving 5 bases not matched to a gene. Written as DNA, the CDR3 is TGTGCCAGCAGTGAAACTACTAGCGGGAGTGCCTACGAGCAGTACTTC. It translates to CASSETTSGSAYEQYF.

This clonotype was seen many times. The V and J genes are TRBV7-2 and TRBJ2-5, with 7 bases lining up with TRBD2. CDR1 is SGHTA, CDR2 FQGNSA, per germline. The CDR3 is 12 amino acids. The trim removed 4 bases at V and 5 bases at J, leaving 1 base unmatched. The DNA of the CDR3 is TGTGCCAGCAGCTCTAGCGGCGAGACCCAGTACTTC. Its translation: CASSSSGETQYF.

CDR3 bases: TGTGCCATAGGAGACAATGAGCAGTTCTTC. Translation: CAIGDNEQFF. The V and J genes are TRBV10-3 and TRBJ2-1; no clear D gene. Trimming removed 9 bases from V and 5 bases from J, with 5 bases in between. Germline CDR1 and CDR2: ENHRY and SYGVKD. CDR3 size: 10 residues.

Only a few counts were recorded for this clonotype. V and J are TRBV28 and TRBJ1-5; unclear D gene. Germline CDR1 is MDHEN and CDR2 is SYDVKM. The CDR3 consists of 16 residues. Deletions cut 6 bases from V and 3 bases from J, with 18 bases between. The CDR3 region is CASSPELVLLNQPQHF. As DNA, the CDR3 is TGTGCCAGCAGCCCAGAACTTGTTTTACTCAATCAGCCCCAGCATTTT.

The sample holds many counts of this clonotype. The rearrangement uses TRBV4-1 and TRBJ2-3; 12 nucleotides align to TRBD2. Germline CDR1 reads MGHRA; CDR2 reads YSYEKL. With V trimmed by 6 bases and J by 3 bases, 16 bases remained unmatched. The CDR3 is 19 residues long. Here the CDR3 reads CASRRLFLAGGKGTDTQYF. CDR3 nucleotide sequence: TGCGCCAGCAGGCGACTATTCCTAGCGGGAGGGAAAGGGACAGATACGCAGTATTTT.

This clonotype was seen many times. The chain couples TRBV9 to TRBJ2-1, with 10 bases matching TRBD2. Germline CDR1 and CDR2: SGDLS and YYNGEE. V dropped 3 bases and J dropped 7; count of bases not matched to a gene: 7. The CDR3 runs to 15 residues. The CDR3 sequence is CASSASGSKVNEQFF. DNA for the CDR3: TGTGCCAGCAGCGCTAGCGGGAGCAAGGTAAATGAGCAGTTCTTC.

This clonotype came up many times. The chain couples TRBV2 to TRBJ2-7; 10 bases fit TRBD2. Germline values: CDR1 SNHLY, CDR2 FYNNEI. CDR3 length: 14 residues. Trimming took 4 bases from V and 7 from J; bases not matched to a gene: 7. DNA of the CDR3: TGTGCCAGCAGTGTCCTAGCGGGAGCAGAAGAGCAGTACTTC. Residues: CASSVLAGAEEQYF.